The 14 T cell receptor beta chains presented below share a single source sample, sequenced in a study of CD8 T cells in ankylosing spondylitis. TCRdb reanalysed the 5' RACE reads using MiXCR and keeps one entry per CDR3 protein. The sample has a few hundred thousand distinct CDR3 sequences; roughly 10% are singletons. Source material: blood, either unsorted or a sorted T cell fraction (not recorded which). Source of these receptors: a male donor with ankylosing spondylitis or in good health (not recorded which).

CDR3 loop: CASSLVPGAYTGELFF. DNA for the CDR3: TGTGCCAGCAGCTTAGTCCCCGGGGCCTACACCGGGGAGCTGTTTTTT. V gene TRBV7-8 combines with J gene TRBJ2-2, with D tentatively TRBD1 or TRBD2 (5 bases each). Germline V lookup: CDR1 SGHVS, CDR2 FQNEAQ. The CDR3 sequence is 16 residues long. V gave up 1 base and J gave up 3 bases, with 12 bases separating them.

This clonotype was seen repeatedly, ten times or more. The chain links TRBV20-1 to TRBJ1-3; no clear D. The germline gives CDR1 DFQATT, CDR2 SNEGSKA (reference sequence). The CDR3 is 13 amino acids. V lost 6 bases and J lost 0, with 9 bases in between. CDR3 loop: CSARTGSGNTIYF. The DNA for the CDR3 is TGCAGTGCGAGGACCGGCTCTGGAAACACCATATATTTT.

The chain employs TRBV11-2 and TRBJ2-2; 9 nucleotides agree with TRBD2. This CDR3 has 18 residues. Germline values: CDR1 SGHAT, CDR2 FQNNGV. After removal of 6 bases from V and 2 bases from J, the junction contained 13 bases not matched to a gene. The CDR3 region is CASRQPGLASINTGELFF. CDR3 coding DNA: TGTGCCAGCAGACAACCGGGACTAGCCTCAATCAACACCGGGGAGCTGTTTTTT.

Turning to this clonotype: At one end the junction does not follow the germline gene, possibly because of a read error. The chain links TRBV10-3 to TRBJ1-2; TRBD1 aligns across 7 bases. Looked up from germline, CDR1 is ENHRY and CDR2 is SYGVKD. CDR3 length: 15 residues. CDR3 sequence (DNA): TGTACCATCAGTGAGACCCGGGACAGTAACTATGGCTACACCTTC. It codes for CTISETRDSNYGYTF.

This chain connects TRBV7-9 to TRBJ1-1; no clear D. V lost 6 bases to trimming and J lost 4 bases, with 18 bases between them. Germline assignment: CDR1 SEHNR and CDR2 FQNEAQ (reference sequence). This CDR3 spans 15 amino acids. DNA of the CDR3: TGTGCCAGCAGATCCCCGACAAGGATGGGCACTGAAGCTTTCTTT. Translated, it gives CASRSPTRMGTEAFF.

The gene calls are TRBV29-1 and TRBJ2-7; TRBD2 is a possible D gene (6 bases). Trimming stripped 7 bases from V and 1 base from J, with 11 bases between. The CDR3 spans 12 residues. Germline values: CDR1 SQVTM, CDR2 ANQGSEA. CDR3: CSAVGTSYEQYF. CDR3 DNA: TGCAGCGCTGTGGGGACTTCCTACGAGCAGTACTTC.

A few counts support this clonotype. The V gene is TRBV7-6, the J gene TRBJ2-1; weak D call: TRBD2 (7 bases). V gave up 0 bases and J gave up 6 bases, with 21 bases separating them. This CDR3 contains 18 residues. CDR1 SGHVS and CDR2 FNYEAQ come from the germline V gene. CDR3 in DNA: TGTGCCAGCAGCTTAGCGATTCTGGGAGGGGGTGAGTTCAATGAGCAGTTCTTC. Translation: CASSLAILGGGEFNEQFF.

At least ten counts were recorded for this clonotype. This chain links TRBV27 with TRBJ2-3, with unresolved D. V was cut by 8 bases and J by 2 bases, with 11 bases left in between. Germline-derived CDR1 and CDR2 are MNHEY and SMNVEV (reference sequence). The CDR3 length is 13 residues. The CDR3 sequence: CASPTRSTDTQYF. Written as DNA, the CDR3 is TGTGCCAGCCCGACACGATCCACAGATACGCAGTATTTT.

This chain connects TRBV27 to TRBJ1-2, with a weak D call TRBD1 (6 bases). Trimming stripped 2 bases from V and 7 bases from J, with 11 bases between. The CDR3 runs 13 residues. From germline, CDR1 is MNHEY and CDR2 SMNVEV (reference sequence). This CDR3 reads CASSLLTGIGYTF. The CDR3 DNA follows: TGTGCCAGCAGTTTACTTACAGGGATTGGCTACACCTTC.

This clonotype was picked up many times. The V gene is TRBV5-1, the J gene TRBJ2-3; no definite D call. The length of the CDR3 is 14 residues. Germline loops: CDR1 SGHRS, CDR2 YFSETQ. V was clipped by 3 bases and J by 0 bases, with 8 bases between them. The CDR3 nucleotides read TGCGCCAGCAGCTCTGTGACTAGCACAGATACGCAGTATTTT. Its protein product is CASSSVTSTDTQYF.

This clonotype appeared many times. The CDR3: CASSSTRDTQYF. In DNA form, the CDR3 reads TGCGCCAGCAGCTCAACGAGGGATACGCAGTATTTT. This chain links TRBV5-1 with TRBJ2-3; D unclear. V shed 3 bases and J shed 6 bases, with 8 bases lying between them. The CDR3 is made up of 12 amino acids. From germline, CDR1 is SGHRS and CDR2 YFSETQ.

This clonotype was recorded at least ten times. The chain carries TRBV20-1 and TRBJ1-5; the D is unclear. V lost 7 bases and J lost 2, with 9 bases in between. This CDR3 spans 12 amino acids. Germline V gives CDR1 DFQATT, CDR2 SNEGSKA (reference sequence). The CDR3 sequence is CSVAGRNQPQHF. The CDR3 DNA reads as TGCAGTGTGGCAGGACGCAATCAGCCCCAGCATTTT.

Ten or more counts support this clonotype. The gene calls are TRBV27 and TRBJ1-6; possible D gene TRBD1, 5 bases. Looked up from germline, CDR1 is MNHEY and CDR2 is SMNVEV (reference sequence). Between the trimmed V and J ends, which lost 2 bases and 7 bases, there was a span of 9 bases. This CDR3 contains 14 residues. The CDR3 is CASSLRGANSPLHF. Here the CDR3 DNA reads TGTGCCAGCAGTTTAAGAGGGGCCAATTCACCCCTCCACTTT.

This clonotype was seen ten or more times. The chain employs TRBV9 and TRBJ2-7; TRBD1 agrees at 11 bases. Germline values: CDR1 SGDLS, CDR2 YYNGEE. The CDR3 totals 14 residues. V gave up 3 bases and J gave up 3 bases; unmatched junction bases: 2. The CDR3 loop reads CASSAGTGGYEQYF. The CDR3 coding sequence is TGTGCCAGCAGCGCCGGGACAGGGGGCTACGAGCAGTACTTC.